This T cell receptor beta chain was sequenced during a study of T-cell reconstitution after alpha-beta-depleted transplantation in children. Study-level points and caveats: T-cell counts and diversity at one year following transplant were attributed mainly to newly produced T cells. Reports say that about two months after transplant, the alpha-beta T cells came out of several hundred graft clones that had expanded. The origin of high day-60 TCRbeta diversity in some patients lay in surviving recipient T cells and thymic progenitors.

This clonotype was detected many times. Its antigen is not identified. Unique molecular identifiers were used to barcode this TCRbeta library. MiXCR was run by TCRdb on the PCR reads, yielding one entry per CDR3 protein. The profile shows approximately 980,000 distinct CDR3 sequences, about 31% of them singletons. This CDR3 spans 15 amino acids. CDR1 is LNHDA and CDR2 is SQIVND in the germline V gene (reference sequence). The V and J ends lost 7 bases and 0 bases respectively, with 13 bases between them. Sequenced material: PBMCs, mostly from graft donor cells, taken 360 days after TCRalphabeta/CD19-depleted stem cell transplant. This TCR came from a boy under two years old who had a stem cell transplant for SCID, so the T cells may come from the graft donor. The rearrangement links TRBV19 to TRBJ2-1; tentative D call: TRBD2 (6 bases). CDR3 residues: CASNIAGSSYNEQFF. The CDR3 DNA sequence: TGTGCCAGTAATATCGCGGGAAGCTCCTACAATGAGCAGTTCTTC.